What follows are 3 T cell receptor beta chains derived from one specimen sequenced in a study of identical twins. A single record per CDR3 protein comes from TCRdb applying MiXCR to the 5' RACE reads. Among 400,000 to 600,000 distinct CDR3 sequences, around 24% were seen once, and the ten largest hold approximately 0.52%. This sample also appeared in a second study, on yellow fever vaccine responses in identical twins.

Sequences were obtained from CD4+ T cells sorted from blood. The receptors come from a young woman in good health.

V gene TRBV2 combines with J gene TRBJ2-4; 8 bases fit TRBD1. CDR3 length: 12 residues. V shed 6 bases and J 5 bases; nucleotides not matched to a gene: 0. Germline-derived CDR1 and CDR2 are SNHLY and FYNNEI. CDR3 nucleotide sequence: TGTGCCAGCAGACAGGGGGAAAACATTCAGTACTTC. This gives the protein CASRQGENIQYF.

The gene calls are TRBV14 and TRBJ2-1; 9 bases map to TRBD1. Germline assignment: CDR1 SGHDN and CDR2 FVKESK. The V and J ends lost 3 bases and 6 bases, in that order; junction bases with no gene match: 6. CDR3 length: 15 residues. CDR3 bases: TGTGCCAGCAGCCACCGGGACAGGGCAGTCAATGAGCAGTTCTTC. This translates into CASSHRDRAVNEQFF.

This clonotype was found a few times. The genes are TRBV6-4 and TRBJ2-2; 7 bases align to TRBD1. Germline CDR1 MRHNA, CDR2 SNTAGT. This CDR3 comprises 18 residues. V was pared by 4 bases and J by 0 bases, with 11 bases of the junction left unmatched. This chain's CDR3 is CASSVGLWDRANTGELFF. The CDR3 DNA follows: TGTGCCAGCAGTGTTGGGCTCTGGGACAGAGCGAACACCGGGGAGCTGTTTTTT.